This TCR beta chain derives from a study of blood T cell repertoires in COVID-19. This CDR3 has 9 residues. Trimming stripped 6 bases from V and 15 bases from J, with 10 bases between. Per germline, CDR1 SGHRS and CDR2 YFSETQ. TCRdb keeps only in-frame clones here, not all; method: immunoSEQ multiplex PCR. This table has approximately 120,000 clones, about four fifths appearing once. Sequencing was carried out using peripheral blood. The rearrangement joins TRBV5-1 to TRBJ2-1, with D perhaps matching TRBD1 (6 bases). This receptor was obtained from a man older than 75 with active or convalescent COVID-19. CDR3 DNA sequence: TGCGCCAGCATAGGACAGCGGTTCTTC. Translation: CASIGQRFF.